This T cell receptor beta chain was obtained from a study of cytomegalovirus exposure and HLA in healthy donors (dated by TCRdb to 2017 to 2019). Regarding the complete study: In an earlier analysis of roughly 500 of the donors, about 260 Gb of sequence data and roughly 100 million unique TCR beta sequences from roughly 180 million T cells were reported. An early release that covered fewer than 750 HLA-typed donors contained approximately 290 gigabases of sequencing data and tens of millions of unique TCR sequences. Of the approximately 400 genotyped donors, more than 75% were placed in the genetic ancestry cluster associated with self-reported Caucasian donors. The aim of the study was to test whether cataloging public T cell receptors could identify signatures of past pathogen exposure. The study profiled the T cell repertoires of some 610 subjects by immunosequencing and related them to cytomegalovirus serostatus. In addition to the first cohort of 500 to 850 subjects, a separate validation cohort of 130 or so different subjects was used. To predict cytomegalovirus infection status, the study combined high-throughput TCR immunosequencing, statistical association of individual TCRs with disease status, and machine learning. A later analysis re-examined previously published TCR beta repertoires from several hundred donors and added high-resolution HLA genotyping to investigate patterns of TCR occurrence. Rather than using new phenotypic data, the later analysis identified candidate immune exposures from TCR beta sequences and from how often those sequences occurred across donors. An earlier analysis of 587 of the donors used high-throughput TCR beta sequencing to judge whether each TCR beta V gene segment behaved as functional or pseudogenic. Donor age, sex, ethnicity and CMV serostatus were collected together with the repertoire data. A later genetic analysis used genome-wide SNP genotypes for about 65% of the roughly 700 donors, treating that subset as a discovery cohort. Every repertoire in the discovery cohort had been generated on one and the same sequencing platform. HLA typing covered class I and class II loci at four-digit resolution. Typing coverage differed by locus: A, B, C, DRB1 and DQB1 were typed in roughly 620-640 donors, DQA1 in about 500, DPA1 in 600 to 610, and DPB1 in around 490. About five DR-DQ haplotypes were handled as single units for association and clustering because linkage in the cohort was strong. On average, roughly 240,000 unique TCR beta nucleotide sequences were sequenced per donor among 350 to 400 genotyped donors of the cohort, with roughly 20% of those sequences being non-productive. Broad study findings and their caveats: It was suggested by the authors that the approach could potentially be generalized to other disease states and immunological phenotypes. In an earlier analysis of some 500 of the donors, most TCR beta V segments were observed in productive rearrangements about 87% or about 30% of the time, broadly matching IMGT annotations. The study gave a list of roughly 150 TCR beta chains associated with cytomegalovirus. For the cohort, immune exposure information was limited to CMV serostatus. Presence/absence analyses assumed roughly uniform sequencing depth across donors, an assumption that may not hold. A cluster of highly shared sequence variants was judged likely to represent a technical artifact of the sequencing pipeline. A later analysis found that TCR association rates varied across HLA loci, with DRB1 alleles showing the most associated TCRs and HLA-C alleles the fewest. Compared with the 666-donor mean, donors in an Asian-associated ancestry cluster had fewer N-insertions in productive TCRs, according to a later genetic analysis. In a later analysis, most CMV-associated TCR beta chains were found to appear HLA-restricted, with HLA associations seemingly driven largely by CMV exposure. The 87-base-pair reads could not distinguish some IMGT-functional V segments, including TRBV6-2 and TRBV6-3, so those segments were excluded. The classifier was reported to diagnose cytomegalovirus status with high specificity and sensitivity in both the original and validation cohorts. In a later genetic analysis, a missense DCLRE1C variant was associated with V-gene and J-gene trimming of TCR beta chains, and the association was replicated in an independent cohort. In a later analysis, HLA-associated TCR beta chains showed more clonal expansion and lower generation probabilities than non-associated chains that were equally common. Correlated functional status among segregating V segments might be attributable to linkage disequilibrium, but an unknown experimental factor could not be ruled out. Because counts were too low, roughly 16 rarely observed V segments, including chromosome 9 orphons, were excluded from the earlier analysis of around 590 of the donors. When HLA alleles, especially DR and DQ, strongly co-occurred, attributing TCR associations to individual alleles was difficult. Across donors, most TCR sequences were observed very rarely, whereas some public TCRs were present in many individuals. Because some donors lacked HLA typing at each locus, the association tests relied only on the typed subset. A later analysis associated 15,000 or so TCR beta sequences with specific HLA alleles at a false discovery rate of 0.05. A further reported finding was that TCR beta sequences accurately predicted the HLA-A and HLA-B alleles for most subjects in the first cohort. Only TCR beta chains were sequenced in this cohort, and the absence of alpha or paired-chain data limited detectable features. In a later analysis, several top co-occurrence clusters were reported to appear linked to parvovirus B19, influenza, CMV and Epstein-Barr virus. A few of the identified cytomegalovirus-associated TCR beta chains were confirmed in vitro to be specific for cytomegalovirus antigens.

The germline V gene (reference sequence) sets CDR1 to SEHNR and CDR2 to FQNEAQ. There are 15 amino acids in the CDR3, from cysteine to phenylalanine inclusive. Just CDR3 DNA is preserved here, 45 bases in frame from base 1. At the junction V is shortened by 2 bases and J by 4 bases; bases outside the gene matches: 2. The library was produced with the immunoSEQ multiplex PCR assay. For the multiplex PCR, a mixture combining 60 forward primers for TCR Vbeta segments and 13 reverse primers for TCR Jbeta segments was used. The CDR3 region of rearranged TCR beta genes was amplified from genomic DNA with a multiplex PCR assay. Amplified TCR beta libraries were sequenced as 87-base-pair reads on the Illumina HiSeq System. In the source study's methods: Across the 500 to 700 repertoires, a later analysis counted 80 million or so unique TCR beta chains, 9.5 million to 12 million of which were shared by at least two donors. Raw reads were error-corrected and collapsed into unique sequences with a nearest-neighbor algorithm that merged closely related sequences to remove PCR and sequencing errors. Alignment of CDR3 sequences to IMGT reference sequences was used to assign V, D and J gene segments. For a sequence to be retained, a match of at least six nucleotides was required to both a V gene segment and a J gene segment. A rearrangement was called productive if the CDR3 had no stop codons and remained in frame with V and J, and every other rearrangement was called non-productive. Following IMGT convention, CDR3 was defined as the stretch from the second conserved V-encoded cysteine up to the conserved J-encoded phenylalanine. In an earlier analysis of approximately 500 of the donors, sequences lacking an unambiguous match to a single V gene segment were excluded. In an earlier analysis of a few hundred of the donors, a V segment was called functional when productive rearrangements were above 56.7%, and segregating when the standard deviation between donors exceeded 5%. A statistical classification framework was built for diagnosing cytomegalovirus status from the catalog of TCR beta chain sequences. V and J gene assignment, in a later analysis, came from comparing TCR nucleotide sequences with IMGT/GENE-DB human TR gene sequences. A later analysis assigned CDR3 sequences and most-parsimonious VDJ recombination scenarios with the TCRdist pipeline. In a later analysis, each TCR beta chain was defined by its CDR3 amino acid sequence together with its V-gene family, and reads lacking a unique V-gene family were excluded. In a later analysis, some 600 highly shared, low-generation-probability nucleotide sequences were removed to address suspected cross-contamination and a sequencing artifact. For each public chain, a later analysis derived a clonal expansion index from normalized ranks of inferred template counts within each repertoire. In a later analysis, generation probabilities were computed using a VDJ recombination model fitted to out-of-frame rearrangements, and the results were checked against IGoR. Hypergeometric tests were used in a later analysis to score TCR-TCR, TCR-HLA and TCR-CMV co-occurrence, with a repertoire-size bias correction applied to the TCR pairs. To estimate false discovery rates, a later analysis permuted the HLA or CMV assignments 20 times. In a later analysis, co-occurring TCRs were grouped with DBSCAN, and TCRdist sequence similarity was added when clustering was performed within HLA-allele-positive subsets. Co-occurrence clustering excluded repertoires with fewer than 30,000 or more than 120,000 public chains, plus five with anomalous nucleotide sharing. Here the immuneACCESS table is served through TCRdb, limited to in-frame sequences with V and J called. Missing clones are a known gap in these copies; in checked studies unresolved V genes cover under half, and the rest lacks a known reason. That table supplies the V and J calls and clone size; D and trimming were determined from the DNA. The sample table holds around 110,000 clones, of which more than 65% were seen once. The top ten constitute under 8% of the sample.

To note about this clone: It has no known antigen specificity. Per-base quality was not reported, and no clone a single base away is much larger than it.

In total, roughly 670 healthy bone marrow donors made up the cohort. At the time of sampling, all cohort members were nominally healthy, though unrecorded immune exposures were likely present. The donor tested CMV seropositive, placing the donor among the approximately 290 seropositive members of the cohort. A peripheral blood sample was collected from each donor, and TCR beta sequencing was performed on peripheral blood mononuclear cells. The Qiagen DNeasy Blood Extraction Kit was used to extract genomic DNA from the blood cell samples. The chain couples TRBV7-9 to TRBJ2-1, with 10 middle bases fitting TRBD2. This TCR was sampled from a woman aged 50 to 60 in good health and CMV-seropositive. The source material was PBMCs. For the CDR3, the sequence is CASSLFSGGYNEQFF. The nucleotides read TGTGCCAGCAGCTTATTTAGCGGGGGGTACAATGAGCAGTTCTTC.